Below are 11 T cell receptor beta chains sequenced from a single sample in a study of persistence of HIV-infected CD4 T cells. The immunoSEQ assay was version 4, run in survey mode. Assay: immunoSEQ multiplex PCR; the TCRdb copy retains only in-frame clones and omits some. Of under 45,000 clones detected, around 89% appear once; the ten largest clones hold over 0.9%. Anti-CD3/anti-CD28 beads served as a nonspecific positive control stimulus. Responding CD4+ T cells were sorted by upregulation of both CD40 ligand and CD69. Antigens of these TCRs are unknown. The sequences come from CD4+ T cells sorted from PBMCs after approximately 18-hour stimulation, collected from a patient who received antiretroviral therapy. These receptors were collected from an adult man with HIV who was CMV-seropositive.

CDR3 region: CASSLGNQPQHF. CDR3 nucleotide sequence: TGTGCCAGCAGTTTAGGGAATCAGCCCCAGCATTTT. This rearrangement joins TRBV28 to TRBJ1-5; D is unclear. The V end was cut by 2 bases, the J end by 4 bases, with 3 bases between. This CDR3 contains 12 residues. From germline, CDR1 is MDHEN and CDR2 SYDVKM.

The chain carries TRBV7-3 and TRBJ2-2; possibly TRBD2 for D (7 bases). Germline V gives CDR1 SGHTA, CDR2 FQGTGA. Trimming left V 5 bases short and J 11 bases short, with 18 bases between. This CDR3 has 14 amino acids. The CDR3 is CASSPQRGGGELFF. CDR3 coding DNA: TGTGCCAGCAGCCCCCAAAGGGGGGGCGGAGAGCTGTTTTTT.

The chain uses TRBV18 and TRBJ2-2; D call uncertain. There are 15 residues in the CDR3. Germline V CDR1 and CDR2: KGHSH, LQKENI. V lost 2 bases to trimming and J lost 7 bases, with 14 bases between them. CDR3 amino acids: CASSPRANEGGELFF. DNA for the CDR3: TGTGCCAGCTCACCAAGGGCGAATGAAGGCGGGGAGCTGTTTTTT.

The chain joins TRBV6-5 to TRBJ1-4, with 9 positions matching TRBD1. This CDR3 has 14 amino acids. The germline V gene encodes CDR1 MNHEY and CDR2 SVGAGI. Trimming cost V 4 bases and J 5 bases; bases outside gene matches: 2. CDR3: CASSSGTGNEKLFF. Written as DNA, the CDR3 is TGTGCCAGCAGTTCCGGGACAGGGAATGAAAAACTGTTTTTT.

This rearrangement joins TRBV6-5 to TRBJ2-1; D possibly matches TRBD1 or TRBD2 (6 bases each). This CDR3 is built from 15 residues. V lost 5 bases to trimming and J lost 6 bases, with 17 bases between them. The V gene's germline CDR1 is MNHEY and CDR2 SVGAGI. In nucleotides, the CDR3 is TGTGCCAGCAGTCTGGACAGAGCGGGCGGCAATGAGCAGTTCTTC. It yields the protein CASSLDRAGGNEQFF.

V usage is TRBV15 and J usage is TRBJ1-5; 7 bases are shared with TRBD1. CDR3 length: 14 amino acids. The V gene's germline CDR1 is LNHNV and CDR2 YYDKDF (reference sequence). With 7 bases clipped from V and 4 bases from J, the junction kept 7 bases outside the gene matches. In DNA form, the CDR3 reads TGTGCCACCACCACAGGGGAGCTGAATCAGCCCCAGCATTTT. Translated: CATTTGELNQPQHF.

The chain employs TRBV2 and TRBJ1-5, with 8 nucleotides matching TRBD1. V trimming: 2 bases; J trimming: 7 bases; junction bases outside the gene matches: 7. The CDR3 extends over 15 amino acids. Germline V gene sequence: CDR1 SNHLY, CDR2 FYNNEI. CDR3 sequence: CASSELRGRYQPQHF. The CDR3 bases are TGTGCCAGCAGTGAACTCAGGGGGCGATACCAGCCCCAGCATTTT.

This sequence joins TRBV5-1 and TRBJ1-5; 8 nucleotides line up with TRBD1. V shed 4 bases, J shed 6 bases, and the junction held 6 bases outside the gene matches. The germline V gene has CDR1 SGHRS and CDR2 YFSETQ. This CDR3 has 14 residues. The CDR3 loop is CASSETGDAQPQHF. The CDR3 DNA reads TGCGCCAGCAGCGAGACAGGGGATGCTCAGCCCCAGCATTTT.

The chain combines TRBV10-2 with TRBJ2-1, with TRBD1 as a possible D gene (6 bases). The germline V gene has CDR1 WSHSY and CDR2 SAAADI. Trimming left V 6 bases short and J 0 bases short, with 12 bases between. The CDR3 has 15 residues. The CDR3 coding sequence is TGCGCCAGCAGGGACAGTCAGAGCTCCTACAATGAGCAGTTCTTC. Protein: CASRDSQSSYNEQFF.

The V and J genes are TRBV3-1 (or the pseudogene TRBV3-2) and TRBJ2-4; D call uncertain. The CDR3 length is 15 residues. The germline CDR1 and CDR2 sequences are LGHDT and YNNKEL (reference sequence). V dropped 11 bases and J dropped 4 bases, with 21 bases sitting between them. The DNA for the CDR3 is TGTGCCGACGGAGTCGGGCGCCCTCTTAAAAACATTCAGTACTTC. Translating it yields CADGVGRPLKNIQYF.

Only one count was recorded for this clone. The chain links TRBV6-5 to TRBJ1-5, with 8 bases lining up with TRBD1. CDR3 length: 16 residues. J gave up 4 bases and V 2 bases, and 7 bases lay outside the gene matches. CDR1 MNHEY and CDR2 SVGAGI come from the germline V gene. This CDR3 reads CASSYTGGRSNQPQHF. CDR3 DNA: TGTGCCAGCAGTTACACAGGGGGTAGAAGTAATCAGCCCCAGCATTTT.